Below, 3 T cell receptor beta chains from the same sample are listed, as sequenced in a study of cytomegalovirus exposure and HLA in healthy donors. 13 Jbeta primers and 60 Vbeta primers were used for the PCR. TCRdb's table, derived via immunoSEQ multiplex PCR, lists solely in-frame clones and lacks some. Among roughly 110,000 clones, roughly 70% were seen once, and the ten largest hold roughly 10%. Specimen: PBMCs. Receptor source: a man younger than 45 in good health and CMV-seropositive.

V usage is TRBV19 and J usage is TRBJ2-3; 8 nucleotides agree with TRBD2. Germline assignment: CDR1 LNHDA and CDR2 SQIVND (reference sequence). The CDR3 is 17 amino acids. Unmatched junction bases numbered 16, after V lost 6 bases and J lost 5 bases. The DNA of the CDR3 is TGTGCCAGTAGGACCTTAAGCGGGGGTGGACGGGGAGATACGCAGTATTTT. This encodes CASRTLSGGGRGDTQYF. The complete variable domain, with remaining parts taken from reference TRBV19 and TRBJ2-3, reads DGGITQSPKYLFRKEGQNVTLSCEQNLNHDAMYWYRQDPGQGLRLIYYSQIVNDFQKGDIAEGYSVSREKKESFPLTVTSAQKNPTAFYLCASRTLSGGGRGDTQYFGPGTRLTVL.

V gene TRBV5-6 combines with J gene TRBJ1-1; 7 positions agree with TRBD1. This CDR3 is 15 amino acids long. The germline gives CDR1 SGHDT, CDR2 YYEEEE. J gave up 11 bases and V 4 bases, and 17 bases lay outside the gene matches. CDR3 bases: TGTGCCAGCAGCCTCCAGGGGGGCGCGGGGATGAGGGCTTTCTTT. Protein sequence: CASSLQGGAGMRAFF.

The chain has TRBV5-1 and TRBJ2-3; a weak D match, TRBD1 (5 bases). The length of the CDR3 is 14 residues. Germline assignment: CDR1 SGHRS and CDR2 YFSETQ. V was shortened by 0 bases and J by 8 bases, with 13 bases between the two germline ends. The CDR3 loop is CASSLDSGLGTQYF. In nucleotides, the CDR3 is TGCGCCAGCAGCTTGGACTCAGGGCTAGGTACGCAGTATTTT.